This is a list of T cell receptor beta chains from one sample in a study of HIV-infected patients and healthy controls. Each CDR3 protein is one row after TCRdb ran MiXCR on the 5' RACE reads. The table includes 15,000 to 20,000 distinct CDR3 sequences, 9% to 15% detected once. The specimen sequenced was blood. These receptors all stem from an adult in good health. CDR3s include the opening cysteine and the closing phenylalanine or tryptophan. The order of the fields is CDR3 DNA, CDR3 protein, D gene, J gene, clone size, V gene. The D gene is left open where the match is weak. A clone size is listed for some rows: how often the clone was seen (once, few, many), or a class if it is expanded.

CDR3nt: TGTGCCAGCAGTGGAAAAAGGACAGCCCCGACCGGGGAGCTGTTTTTT; CDR3aa: CASSGKRTAPTGELFF; d_gene: .; j_gene: TRBJ2-2; abundance: many; v_gene: TRBV9
CDR3nt: TGCGCCAGCAGCCCTTCTACCCCAAGGACGACCCTCCACTTT; CDR3aa: CASSPSTPRTTLHF; d_gene: .; j_gene: TRBJ1-6; abundance: .; v_gene: TRBV4-3
CDR3nt: TGTGCCTGGTCACGAATGAGGAACACTGAAGCTTTCTTT; CDR3aa: CAWSRMRNTEAFF; d_gene: .; j_gene: TRBJ1-1; abundance: .; v_gene: TRBV30
CDR3nt: TGTGCCAGCAGCTTAGACGGTGGAGATACGCAGTATTTT; CDR3aa: CASSLDGGDTQYF; d_gene: .; j_gene: TRBJ2-3; abundance: many; v_gene: TRBV11-2
CDR3nt: TGCGCCAGCAGCCAAGATAGTCTTGTAGGTACGGACACTGAAGCTTTCTTT; CDR3aa: CASSQDSLVGTDTEAFF; d_gene: .; j_gene: TRBJ1-1; abundance: many; v_gene: TRBV4-3
CDR3nt: TGCAGTGCTCGAGGAGATCCTTATTCACCCCTCCACTTT; CDR3aa: CSARGDPYSPLHF; d_gene: .; j_gene: TRBJ1-6; abundance: many; v_gene: TRBV20-1
CDR3nt: TGCAGCGGAGGGCAGCGGGGGGCACACACAGATACGCAGTATTTT; CDR3aa: CSGGQRGAHTDTQYF; d_gene: TRBD2; j_gene: TRBJ2-3; abundance: many; v_gene: TRBV29-1
CDR3nt: TGTGCCAGCAGTAGTGTGACAGGGGGCGACGAGCAGTACTTC; CDR3aa: CASSSVTGGDEQYF; d_gene: TRBD1; j_gene: TRBJ2-7; abundance: few; v_gene: TRBV28
CDR3nt: TGCGCCAGCAGCCAAGATCGGTTCGGCGGGGAAAAACTGTTTTTT; CDR3aa: CASSQDRFGGEKLFF; d_gene: .; j_gene: TRBJ1-4; abundance: .; v_gene: TRBV4-3
CDR3nt: TGTGCCAGCAGCCAGTCTGCAGGGGGGGACAATGAGCAGTTCTTC; CDR3aa: CASSQSAGGDNEQFF; d_gene: .; j_gene: TRBJ2-1; abundance: .; v_gene: TRBV3-1
CDR3nt: TGTGCCAGCAGCTCAGGGTGGCTCGGGGGTGAAGCTTTCTTT; CDR3aa: CASSSGWLGGEAFF; d_gene: .; j_gene: TRBJ1-1; abundance: few; v_gene: TRBV9
CDR3nt: TGTGCCAGCAGCCGAAAACCCCACCGGGACAGCCAATACACCGGGGAGCTGTTTTTT; CDR3aa: CASSRKPHRDSQYTGELFF; d_gene: TRBD1; j_gene: TRBJ2-2; abundance: many; v_gene: TRBV12-3/TRBV12-4
CDR3nt: TGTGCCAGCAGTCCCCCGGGACTAGCGGGGGACTACGAGCAGTACTTC; CDR3aa: CASSPPGLAGDYEQYF; d_gene: TRBD2; j_gene: TRBJ2-7; abundance: medium-sized; v_gene: TRBV6-2/TRBV6-3
CDR3nt: TGTGCCAGCAGTTATCTCGATGACTCTGGAAACACCATATATTTT; CDR3aa: CASSYLDDSGNTIYF; d_gene: .; j_gene: TRBJ1-3; abundance: few; v_gene: TRBV6-5
CDR3nt: TGCAGTGCCGCGGCCAGCGGCACAGATACGCAGTATTTT; CDR3aa: CSAAASGTDTQYF; d_gene: .; j_gene: TRBJ2-3; abundance: many; v_gene: TRBV20-1
CDR3nt: TGTGCCAGCAGCCAAGATCTGAGCAGGGAGGAGACCCAGTACTTC; CDR3aa: CASSQDLSREETQYF; d_gene: .; j_gene: TRBJ2-5; abundance: many; v_gene: TRBV4-2
CDR3nt: TGTGCCAGCAGCGTCCAAGAGACAGATACGCAGTATTTT; CDR3aa: CASSVQETDTQYF; d_gene: .; j_gene: TRBJ2-3; abundance: many; v_gene: TRBV6-4
CDR3nt: TGTGCCAGCACCCGCTTAGCAGATCCCGCAGCTGAAGCTTTCTTT; CDR3aa: CASTRLADPAAEAFF; d_gene: .; j_gene: TRBJ1-1; abundance: medium-sized; v_gene: TRBV7-2